The rows below give T cell receptor beta chains drawn from one sample of a study of blood T cell repertoires in COVID-19. Profiling relied on immunoSEQ multiplex PCR, and the TCRdb table lists in-frame clones only, not all of them. Here the sample spans around 220,000 clones, 82% being singletons. The sequencing input was peripheral blood. These receptors originate from a woman at least 80 years old with COVID-19, enrolled during active disease. Each CDR3 is given with its conserved first and last residue. A D gene is named only where the DNA matches it firmly. Only part of the rows carry a size: once, few, many, or a class if the clone is expanded.

J: TRBJ2-2
D: NA
V: TRBV6-1
size: NA
CDR3: CASREHRGQNTGELFF
DNA: TGTGCCAGCAGGGAACACCGTGGACAGAACACCGGGGAGCTGTTTTTT

J: TRBJ1-2
D: TRBD1
V: TRBV5-4
size: NA
CDR3: CASSSYRTGAHGYTF
DNA: TGTGCCAGCAGCTCCTACCGGACAGGAGCTCATGGCTACACCTTC

J: TRBJ1-1
D: NA
V: TRBV12-3/TRBV12-4
size: once
CDR3: CASIREGKTEAFF
DNA: TGTGCCAGCATTAGGGAGGGGAAAACTGAAGCTTTCTTT

J: TRBJ1-1
D: NA
V: TRBV6-2/TRBV6-3
size: NA
CDR3: CASSYRSMNTEAFF
DNA: TGTGCCAGCAGTTACAGGAGTATGAACACTGAAGCTTTCTTT

J: TRBJ2-7
D: NA
V: TRBV5-1
size: NA
CDR3: CASSFGQFYEQYF
DNA: TGCGCCAGCAGCTTTGGACAGTTCTACGAGCAGTACTTC

J: TRBJ2-2
D: TRBD2
V: TRBV19
size: once
CDR3: CASSESGRARDGELFF
DNA: TGTGCCAGTAGTGAGAGCGGGAGGGCCAGGGACGGGGAGCTGTTTTTT

J: TRBJ1-4
D: TRBD1
V: TRBV5-5
size: NA
CDR3: CASSRQGEVANEKLFF
DNA: TGTGCCAGCAGCCGGCAGGGGGAGGTGGCTAATGAAAAACTGTTTTTT

J: TRBJ2-5
D: NA
V: TRBV5-4
size: NA
CDR3: CASSSRGWAEQETQYF
DNA: TGTGCCAGCAGCTCACGGGGGTGGGCGGAACAAGAGACCCAGTACTTC

J: TRBJ1-1
D: NA
V: TRBV7-9
size: NA
CDR3: CASSLGTGFHTEAFF
DNA: TGTGCCAGCAGCTTAGGTACAGGGTTCCACACTGAAGCTTTCTTT

J: TRBJ1-1
D: NA
V: TRBV4-3
size: NA
CDR3: CASSQVFGGPPEAFF
DNA: TGCGCCAGCAGCCAAGTCTTCGGGGGTCCACCAGAAGCTTTCTTT

J: TRBJ1-4
D: TRBD1
V: TRBV2
size: NA
CDR3: CASSGDRVREKLFF
DNA: TGTGCCAGCAGTGGGGACAGGGTTAGGGAAAAACTGTTTTTT

J: TRBJ1-2
D: NA
V: TRBV6-5
size: NA
CDR3: CASSYSRGKNYGYTF
DNA: TGTGCCAGCAGTTACTCGCGAGGAAAAAACTATGGCTACACCTTC

J: TRBJ1-2
D: TRBD1
V: TRBV7-2
size: NA
CDR3: CASSRIKQGADGYTF
DNA: TGTGCCAGCAGTCGAATAAAACAGGGGGCTGATGGCTACACCTTC

J: TRBJ2-7
D: NA
V: TRBV30
size: NA
CDR3: CAWTIGGEQYF
DNA: TGTGCCTGGACCATAGGGGGCGAGCAGTACTTC

J: TRBJ1-5
D: TRBD1
V: TRBV18
size: few
CDR3: CASSPDRGGDNQPQHF
DNA: TGTGCCAGCTCGCCTGACAGGGGGGGAGACAATCAGCCCCAGCATTTT

J: TRBJ1-5
D: NA
V: TRBV11-2
size: NA
CDR3: CASSLQGGNQPQHF
DNA: TGTGCCAGCAGCTTACAGGGCGGCAATCAGCCCCAGCATTTT

J: TRBJ1-1
D: TRBD1
V: TRBV6-1
size: NA
CDR3: CASREATGGITEAFF
DNA: TGTGCCAGCAGGGAAGCGACAGGGGGCATAACTGAAGCTTTCTTT

J: TRBJ1-2
D: NA
V: TRBV7-2
size: NA
CDR3: CASSLRGQSYGYTF
DNA: TGTGCCAGCAGCTTAAGGGGCCAGAGCTATGGCTACACCTTC

J: TRBJ2-7
D: TRBD2
V: TRBV2
size: NA
CDR3: CASRASGKLTYEQYF
DNA: TGTGCCAGCAGGGCTAGCGGCAAACTTACCTACGAGCAGTACTTC

J: TRBJ2-5
D: NA
V: TRBV30
size: once
CDR3: CAWSVWGVRETQYF
DNA: TGTGCCTGGAGTGTCTGGGGGGTAAGGGAGACCCAGTACTTC